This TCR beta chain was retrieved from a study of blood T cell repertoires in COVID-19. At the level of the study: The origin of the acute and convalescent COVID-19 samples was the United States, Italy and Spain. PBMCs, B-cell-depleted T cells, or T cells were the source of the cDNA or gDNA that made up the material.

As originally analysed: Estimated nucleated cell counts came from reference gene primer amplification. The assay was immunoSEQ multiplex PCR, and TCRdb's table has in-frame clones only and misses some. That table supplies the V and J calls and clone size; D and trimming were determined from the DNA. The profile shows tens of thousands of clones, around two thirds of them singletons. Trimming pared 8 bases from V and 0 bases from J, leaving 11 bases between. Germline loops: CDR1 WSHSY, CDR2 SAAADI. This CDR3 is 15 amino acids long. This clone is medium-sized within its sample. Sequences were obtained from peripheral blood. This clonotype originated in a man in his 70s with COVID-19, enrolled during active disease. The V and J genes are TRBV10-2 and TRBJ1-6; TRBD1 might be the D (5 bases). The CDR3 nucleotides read TGCGCCAGCTTGGGTACAGGCTCCTATAATTCACCCCTCCACTTT. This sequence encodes CASLGTGSYNSPLHF.